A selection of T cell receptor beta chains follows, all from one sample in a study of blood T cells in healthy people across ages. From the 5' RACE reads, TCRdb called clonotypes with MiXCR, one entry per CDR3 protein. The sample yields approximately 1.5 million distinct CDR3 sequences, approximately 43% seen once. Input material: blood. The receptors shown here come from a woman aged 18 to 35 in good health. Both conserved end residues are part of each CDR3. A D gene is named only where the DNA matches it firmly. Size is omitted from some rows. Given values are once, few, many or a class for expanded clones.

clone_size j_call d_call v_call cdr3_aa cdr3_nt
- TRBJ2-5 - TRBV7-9 CASSLANSETQYF TGTGCCAGCAGCTTAGCCAACTCGGAGACCCAGTACTTC
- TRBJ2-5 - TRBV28 CASSFQGIGETQYF TGTGCCAGCAGTTTTCAGGGGATTGGGGAGACCCAGTACTTC
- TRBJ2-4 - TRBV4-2 CASSQGGRLAVQYF TGTGCCAGCAGCCAAGGGGGCAGGTTGGCGGTTCAGTACTTC
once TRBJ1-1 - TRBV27 CASSAQGIADEAFF TGTGCCAGCAGTGCACAGGGTATTGCGGATGAAGCTTTCTTT
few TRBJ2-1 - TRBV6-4 CASSDSGEHEQFF TGTGCCAGCAGTGACTCGGGGGAACATGAGCAGTTCTTC
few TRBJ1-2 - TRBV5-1 CASSRDSTYGYTF TGCGCCAGCAGCCGGGACTCTACCTATGGCTACACCTTC
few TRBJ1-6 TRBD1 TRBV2 CASSDRGNSPLHF TGTGCCAGCAGCGACAGGGGGAATTCACCCCTCCACTTT
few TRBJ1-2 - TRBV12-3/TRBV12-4 CASSPGTLNGYTF TGTGCCAGCAGTCCCGGGACACTTAATGGCTACACCTTC
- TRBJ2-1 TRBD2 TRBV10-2 CASRVSGGKGNEQFF TGCGCCAGCAGGGTTAGCGGGGGGAAAGGCAATGAGCAGTTCTTC
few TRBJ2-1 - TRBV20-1 CSARAPLVPPYNEQFF TGCAGTGCTAGAGCCCCCCTAGTGCCCCCCTACAATGAGCAGTTCTTC
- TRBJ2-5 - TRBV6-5 CASRGGGTETQYF TGTGCCAGCAGAGGGGGAGGGACAGAGACCCAGTACTTC
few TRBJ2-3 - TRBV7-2 CASSLLRGRTDTQYF TGTGCCAGCAGCCTACTTAGGGGCCGCACAGATACGCAGTATTTT
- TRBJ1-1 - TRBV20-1 CSARPQGRAFF TGCAGTGCTAGGCCCCAGGGTAGGGCTTTCTTT
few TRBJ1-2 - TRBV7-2 CASSPYGQGGYTF TGTGCCAGCAGCCCCTACGGGCAGGGAGGATACACCTTC
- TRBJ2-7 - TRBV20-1 CSAGRGKLYEQYF TGCAGTGCCGGGCGCGGGAAGTTGTACGAGCAGTACTTC
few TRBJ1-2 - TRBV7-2 CASSLASQDYGYTF TGTGCCAGCAGCTTAGCGAGTCAGGACTATGGCTACACCTTC
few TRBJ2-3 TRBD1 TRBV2 CASSGFRGQGASDTQYF TGTGCCAGCAGTGGATTTCGAGGACAGGGGGCTTCAGATACGCAGTATTTT
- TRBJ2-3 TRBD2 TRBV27 CASRASLAGAHTDTQYF TGTGCCAGCAGAGCTTCGCTAGCGGGGGCCCACACAGATACGCAGTATTTT
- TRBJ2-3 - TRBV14 CASSQARFRTDTQYF TGTGCCAGCAGCCAAGCCAGGTTTAGGACAGATACGCAGTATTTT
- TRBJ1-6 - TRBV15 CATSRDNGGGSSPLHF TGTGCCACCAGCAGAGATAATGGGGGTGGCAGTTCACCCCTCCACTTT
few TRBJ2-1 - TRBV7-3 CASSLLSGVGNEQFF TGTGCCAGCAGCTTACTCTCGGGAGTGGGGAATGAGCAGTTCTTC
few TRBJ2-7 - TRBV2 CASSTGRGSYNEQYF TGTGCCAGCAGTACGGGACGGGGTTCCTACAATGAGCAGTACTTC
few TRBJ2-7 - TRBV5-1 CASSMGLTYEQYF TGCGCCAGCAGCATGGGACTTACCTACGAGCAGTACTTC
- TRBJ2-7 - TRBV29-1 CSVAGQKGAYEQYF TGCAGCGTGGCCGGGCAAAAAGGCGCCTACGAGCAGTACTTC
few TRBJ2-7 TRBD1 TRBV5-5 CASSPGGIPYEQYF TGTGCCAGCAGCCCAGGGGGAATCCCCTACGAGCAGTACTTC
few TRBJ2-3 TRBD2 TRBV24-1 CATSDPRTSGNTQYF TGTGCCACCAGTGATCCCAGGACTAGCGGAAATACGCAGTATTTT
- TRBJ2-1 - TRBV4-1 CASSQQHKSNEQFF TGCGCCAGCAGCCAACAACATAAGTCCAATGAGCAGTTCTTC
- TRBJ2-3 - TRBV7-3 CAGSRDGTDTQYF TGTGCCGGCAGCAGAGATGGCACAGATACGCAGTATTTT
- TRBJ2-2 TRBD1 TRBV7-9 CASSSGTGVNTGELFF TGTGCCAGCAGCTCGGGGACAGGTGTGAACACCGGGGAGCTGTTTTTT
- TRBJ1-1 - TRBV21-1 CASSKVARGYTEAFF TGTGCCAGCAGCAAAGTAGCCAGGGGGTACACTGAAGCTTTCTTT
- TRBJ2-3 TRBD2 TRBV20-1 CSAGGDIRRLSTDTQYF TGCAGTGCCGGGGGGGACATCAGGCGACTAAGCACAGATACGCAGTATTTT
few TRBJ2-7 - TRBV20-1 CSARDQLLYDEQYF TGCAGTGCTAGAGATCAACTTCTCTACGACGAGCAGTACTTC
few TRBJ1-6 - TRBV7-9 CASSLLVRGSSFDSPLHF TGTGCCAGCAGCTTGTTAGTAAGGGGAAGTAGTTTTGATTCACCCCTCCACTTT
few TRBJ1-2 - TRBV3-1 CASSQSRSHGYTF TGTGCCAGCAGCCAATCCCGGTCGCATGGCTACACCTTC
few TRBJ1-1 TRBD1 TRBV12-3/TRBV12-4 CASEDRYTEAFF TGTGCCAGCGAGGACAGGTACACTGAAGCTTTCTTT
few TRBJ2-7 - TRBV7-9 CASREGSSYEQYF TGTGCCAGCAGGGAGGGGTCAAGCTACGAGCAGTACTTC
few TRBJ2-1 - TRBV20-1 CSAWGGLDNEQFF TGCAGTGCCTGGGGGGGCCTAGACAATGAGCAGTTCTTC
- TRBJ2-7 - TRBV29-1 CSVERKESGYEQYF TGCAGCGTTGAAAGGAAGGAGTCAGGCTACGAGCAGTACTTC
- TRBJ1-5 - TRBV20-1 CSALRGTSNQPQHF TGCAGTGCTCTTAGAGGCACCAGCAATCAGCCCCAGCATTTT
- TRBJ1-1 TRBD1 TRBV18 CASSPPGTGGADTEAFF TGTGCCAGCTCACCCCCCGGGACAGGGGGCGCGGACACTGAAGCTTTCTTT
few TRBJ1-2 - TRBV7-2 CASSLVDGNYGYTF TGTGCCAGCAGCTTAGTCGACGGAAACTATGGCTACACCTTC
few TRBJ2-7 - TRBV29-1 CSVRFAYEQYF TGCAGCGTAAGATTCGCCTACGAGCAGTACTTC
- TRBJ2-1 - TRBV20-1 CSAPWGAYNEQFF TGCAGTGCCCCGTGGGGCGCTTACAATGAGCAGTTCTTC
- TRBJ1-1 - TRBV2 CASSAEGWITFF TGTGCCAGCAGTGCGGAGGGTTGGATTACTTTCTTT
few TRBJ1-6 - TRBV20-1 CSARGPGNSPLHF TGCAGTGCTAGAGGTCCAGGGAATTCACCCCTCCACTTT
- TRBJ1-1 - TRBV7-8 CASSLQAGVMNTEAFF TGTGCCAGCAGCTTACAGGCAGGGGTCATGAACACTGAAGCTTTCTTT
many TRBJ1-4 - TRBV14 CASSQAVTGGEKLFF TGTGCCAGCAGCCAAGCTGTCACAGGAGGTGAAAAACTGTTTTTT
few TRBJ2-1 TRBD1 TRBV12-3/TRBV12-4 CASGETGGYNEQFF TGTGCCAGCGGAGAGACAGGGGGCTACAATGAGCAGTTCTTC
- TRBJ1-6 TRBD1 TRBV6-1 CASSVNSGQGDSPLHF TGTGCCAGCAGTGTCAATTCGGGACAGGGAGATTCACCCCTCCACTTT
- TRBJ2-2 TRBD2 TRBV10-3 CAISETSGRRAATGELFF TGTGCCATCAGTGAGACTAGCGGGAGAAGGGCGGCCACCGGGGAGCTGTTTTTT
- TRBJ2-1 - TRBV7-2 CASLSSVEQFF TGTGCCAGCCTCAGTTCTGTTGAGCAGTTCTTC
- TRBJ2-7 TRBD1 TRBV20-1 CSARVGQGPYEQYF TGCAGTGCTAGAGTTGGACAGGGCCCCTACGAGCAGTACTTC